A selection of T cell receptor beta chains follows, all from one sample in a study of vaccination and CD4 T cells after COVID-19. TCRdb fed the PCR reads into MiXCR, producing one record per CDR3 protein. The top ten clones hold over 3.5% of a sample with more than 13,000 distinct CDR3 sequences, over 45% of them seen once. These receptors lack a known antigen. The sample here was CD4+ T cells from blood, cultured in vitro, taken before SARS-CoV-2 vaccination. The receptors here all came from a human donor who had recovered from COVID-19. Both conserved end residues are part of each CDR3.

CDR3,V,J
CAINGQGGIGYTF,TRBV10-3,TRBJ1-2
CASSPMASGETQYF,TRBV7-9,TRBJ2-5
CASRLITGEYGNGYTF,TRBV7-8,TRBJ1-2
CASSYAGQGVGYTF,TRBV6-2/TRBV6-3,TRBJ1-2
CSARETLTDTQYF,TRBV20-1,TRBJ2-3
CASSLGTSGGAGEQFF,TRBV7-2,TRBJ2-1
CASRRGQSGGTQYF,TRBV28,TRBJ2-5
CASRPSATEGYTF,TRBV28,TRBJ1-2
CASSSGDETITDTQYF,TRBV27,TRBJ2-3
CASSPNGGGNYGYTF,TRBV7-2,TRBJ1-2
CASSYEPGSEAFF,TRBV7-9,TRBJ1-1
CATSDLFGEAFF,TRBV24-1,TRBJ1-1
CSALDRGSSPLHF,TRBV20-1,TRBJ1-6
CASSRGRGSSEQFF,TRBV7-2,TRBJ2-1
CSAEAGTSHYNEQFF,TRBV20-1,TRBJ2-1
CASSEVRASINEQYF,TRBV6-1,TRBJ2-7
CASSLVENQPQHF,TRBV7-2,TRBJ1-5
CASSPDTDRGLENTEAFF,TRBV27,TRBJ1-1
CASSRRTSGSDTQYF,TRBV7-2,TRBJ2-3
CASSSMGRRNTEAFF,TRBV11-2,TRBJ1-1
CATSATTAAGGWTDTQYF,TRBV24-1,TRBJ2-3
CASSLVGGAGYTF,TRBV28,TRBJ1-2
CASSRQGGTRGEKLFF,TRBV7-2,TRBJ1-4
CASSYRQGRTGPYGYTF,TRBV2,TRBJ1-2
CASSYPGQHQETQYF,TRBV6-2/TRBV6-3,TRBJ2-5
CSVLTEHYGYTF,TRBV29-1,TRBJ1-2
CASSEGSPMGTDTQYF,TRBV6-1,TRBJ2-3